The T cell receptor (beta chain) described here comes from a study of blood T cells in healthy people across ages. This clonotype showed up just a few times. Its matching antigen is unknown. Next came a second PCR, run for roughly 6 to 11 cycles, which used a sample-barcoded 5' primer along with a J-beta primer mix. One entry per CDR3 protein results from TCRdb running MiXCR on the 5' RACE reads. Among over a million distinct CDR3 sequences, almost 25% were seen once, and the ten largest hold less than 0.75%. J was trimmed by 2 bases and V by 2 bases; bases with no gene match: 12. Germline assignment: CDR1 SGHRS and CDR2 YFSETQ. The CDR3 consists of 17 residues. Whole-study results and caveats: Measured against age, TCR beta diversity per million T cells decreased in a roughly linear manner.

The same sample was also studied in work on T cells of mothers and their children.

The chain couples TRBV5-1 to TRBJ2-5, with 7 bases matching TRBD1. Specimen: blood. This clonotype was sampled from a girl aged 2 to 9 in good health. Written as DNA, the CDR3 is TGCGCCAGCAGCTTTCCCCGCGGACAGGACCAACAAGAGACCCAGTACTTC. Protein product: CASSFPRGQDQQETQYF.